The 32 T cell receptor beta chains below come from one sample, sequenced in a study of OX40 agonist ivuxolimab in advanced cancers. Repertoires were generated with immunoSEQ multiplex PCR, while TCRdb's copy carries only in-frame clones and drops some. The sample yields some 73,000 clones, 80% to 90% seen once. The sequencing used CD4+ or CD8+ T cells sorted from blood, collected in a trial of the OX40 agonist ivuxolimab. These receptors all stem from an adult with an advanced solid tumor such as melanoma, head and neck, liver or kidney cancer.

The J gene is TRBJ1-1, the V gene TRBV19; D is unclear. Germline V gene data show CDR1 as LNHDA and CDR2 as SQIVND (reference sequence). V lost 7 bases to trimming and J lost 2 bases, with 17 bases between them. There are 15 residues in the CDR3. In DNA form, the CDR3 reads TGTGCCAGTAACGACGGATGGGGAGGAAACACTGAAGCTTTCTTT. Its translation: CASNDGWGGNTEAFF.

The chain is built from TRBV2 and TRBJ1-5; D unclear. Trimming took off 2 bases at V and 0 bases at J, with 8 bases between the two ends. This CDR3 is built from 15 residues. CDR1 is SNHLY, CDR2 FYNNEI, per germline. This CDR3 reads CASSELGFSNQPQHF. CDR3 bases: TGTGCCAGCAGTGAATTGGGTTTTAGCAATCAGCCCCAGCATTTT.

As for this clone: This specimen includes other DNA sequences encoding the same CDR3. In DNA form, the CDR3 reads TGTGCCAGCAGCAATAGGGATCCTAGCACAGATACGCAGTATTTT. As protein: CASSNRDPSTDTQYF. The rearrangement joins TRBV7-9 to TRBJ2-3; D remains unclear. Trimming removed 5 bases at V and 0 bases at J, with 12 bases between. Per the germline V gene, CDR1 is SEHNR and CDR2 is FQNEAQ (reference sequence). The CDR3 is made up of 15 amino acids.

The chain recombines TRBV28 with TRBJ1-2, with D perhaps matching TRBD1 (6 bases). The V end lost 8 bases, the J end lost 3 bases, and 16 bases lay between the germline ends. The CDR3 sequence is 14 residues long. Germline-derived CDR1 and CDR2 are MDHEN and SYDVKM. The CDR3 nucleotides are TGTGCCAGCGAACAGGGTTCTAACTACTATGGCTACACCTTC. It specifies CASEQGSNYYGYTF.

The gene calls are TRBV4-3 and TRBJ1-4, with 7 bases that match TRBD1. The CDR3 covers 17 residues. Germline values: CDR1 LGHNA, CDR2 YSLEER. V dropped 1 base and J dropped 5; count of bases not matched to a gene: 10. For the CDR3, the DNA is TGCGCCAGCAGCCAAGTGCACAGACAGGGACGAAATGAAAAACTGTTTTTT. Its translation is CASSQVHRQGRNEKLFF.

The CDR3 here is CASTIDSTGSSYEQYF. The CDR3 DNA reads TGTGCCAGCACCATAGATTCAACAGGAAGCTCCTACGAGCAGTACTTC. This rearrangement joins TRBV7-2 to TRBJ2-7, with D tentatively TRBD1 (5 bases). Trimming left V 7 bases short and J 0 bases short, with 19 bases between. This CDR3 is built from 16 residues. Germline CDR1 is SGHTA and CDR2 is FQGNSA. The complete variable domain, with remaining parts taken from reference TRBV7-2 and TRBJ2-7, reads GAGVSQSPSNKVTEKGKDVELRCDPISGHTALYWYRQSLGQGLEFLIYFQGNSAPDKSGLPSDRFSAERTGGSVSTLTIQRTQQEDSAVYLCASTIDSTGSSYEQYFGPGTRLTVT.

The chain uses TRBV28 and TRBJ2-7, with 8 bases aligning to TRBD1. Germline assignment: CDR1 MDHEN and CDR2 SYDVKM. After removal of 7 bases from V and 3 bases from J, the junction contained 5 bases not matched to a gene. CDR3 length equals 13 residues. CDR3 amino acids: CASTRTGIYEQYF. The CDR3 bases are TGTGCCAGCACCCGGACAGGGATCTACGAGCAGTACTTC.

The count of this clone is one. The V gene is TRBV19, the J gene TRBJ2-1; tentative D call: TRBD2 (7 bases). Germline V CDR1 and CDR2: LNHDA, SQIVND (reference sequence). V lost 5 bases to trimming and J lost 5 bases, with 19 bases between them. The CDR3 has 16 residues. The chain's CDR3 is CASSPDSGNAHNEQFF. CDR3 DNA: TGTGCCAGTAGTCCGGACAGCGGGAACGCACACAATGAGCAGTTCTTC.

The V gene is TRBV5-6, the J gene TRBJ2-7, with 9 bases fitting TRBD1. V lost 0 bases and J lost 5; bases outside the gene matches: 9. CDR1 and CDR2 from the germline V gene are SGHDT and YYEEEE. The length of the CDR3 is 16 residues. CDR3 coding DNA: TGTGCCAGCAGCTTGGACTTTCGGGACAGGGATGACGAGCAGTACTTC. Translation: CASSLDFRDRDDEQYF.

The chain links TRBV25-1 to TRBJ2-7, with unresolved D. V lost 1 base and J 4 bases, leaving 8 bases between the germline ends. The CDR3 loop spans 13 amino acids. Germline CDR1 is MGHDK and CDR2 is SYGVNS. The CDR3 sequence: CASSELARYEQYF. CDR3 DNA sequence: TGTGCCAGCAGTGAATTGGCGCGGTACGAGCAGTACTTC.

The J gene is TRBJ2-7, the V gene TRBV2, with TRBD1 identical over 10 bases. The germline CDR1 and CDR2 sequences are SNHLY and FYNNEI. V gave up 6 bases and J gave up 9 bases; unmatched junction bases: 8. CDR3 length: 13 amino acids. CDR3 nucleotides: TGTGCCAGCAGGGGTAGACAGGGGGCAATGCAGTACTTC. This gives the protein CASRGRQGAMQYF.

The V and J genes are TRBV19 and TRBJ2-7; 8 nucleotides agree with TRBD1. Trimming took 6 bases from V and 5 from J; bases not matched to a gene: 9. The germline V gene encodes CDR1 LNHDA and CDR2 SQIVND (reference sequence). The CDR3 runs to 14 residues. CDR3 DNA: TGTGCCAGTAGGGGGGACAGGACCGCGAACGAGCAGTACTTC. It translates to CASRGDRTANEQYF. The full variable domain, completed using reference TRBV19 and TRBJ2-7, is DGGITQSPKYLFRKEGQNVTLSCEQNLNHDAMYWYRQDPGQGLRLIYYSQIVNDFQKGDIAEGYSVSREKKESFPLTVTSAQKNPTAFYLCASRGDRTANEQYFGPGTRLTVT.

V usage is TRBV4-2 and J usage is TRBJ2-7, with 9 bases that match TRBD1. The CDR3 sequence is 14 residues long. Germline V gives CDR1 LGHNA, CDR2 YNFKEQ. J was trimmed by 5 bases and V by 4 bases; bases with no gene match: 6. CDR3 region: CASSPDRGRDEQYF. The CDR3 DNA sequence: TGTGCCAGCAGCCCGGACAGGGGTAGAGACGAGCAGTACTTC.

The V call is TRBV19, the J call TRBJ2-2; no firm D call. Looked up from germline, CDR1 is LNHDA and CDR2 is SQIVND (reference sequence). V lost 7 bases and J 0 bases, leaving 15 bases between the germline ends. The CDR3 extends over 16 amino acids. CDR3 DNA sequence: TGTGCCAGTAAAGGGTACAGTTACGCGAACACCGGGGAGCTGTTTTTT. Its protein product is CASKGYSYANTGELFF. The full variable domain, in which reference TRBV19 and TRBJ2-2 provide the parts outside the CDR3, is DGGITQSPKYLFRKEGQNVTLSCEQNLNHDAMYWYRQDPGQGLRLIYYSQIVNDFQKGDIAEGYSVSREKKESFPLTVTSAQKNPTAFYLCASKGYSYANTGELFFGEGSRLTVL.

The chain combines TRBV6-6 with TRBJ1-5; D not resolved. Germline V gene sequence: CDR1 MNHNY, CDR2 SVGAGI (reference sequence). Trimming took 8 bases from V and 0 from J, leaving 17 bases between them. This CDR3 is 16 amino acids long. This CDR3 reads CASVPNEGISNQPQHF. CDR3 coding DNA: TGTGCCAGCGTACCCAACGAGGGTATTAGCAATCAGCCCCAGCATTTT.

The chain carries TRBV7-2 and TRBJ2-7; D possibly uses TRBD1 or TRBD2 (5 bases each). The CDR3 extends over 14 amino acids. V shed 5 bases and J shed 0 bases, with 11 bases lying between them. Germline V lookup: CDR1 SGHTA, CDR2 FQGNSA. The CDR3 protein is CASSPGPSSYEQYF. The CDR3, as DNA: TGTGCCAGCAGCCCGGGACCGAGCTCCTACGAGCAGTACTTC. The variable domain in full, completed from reference TRBV7-2 and TRBJ2-7, reads GAGVSQSPSNKVTEKGKDVELRCDPISGHTALYWYRQSLGQGLEFLIYFQGNSAPDKSGLPSDRFSAERTGGSVSTLTIQRTQQEDSAVYLCASSPGPSSYEQYFGPGTRLTVT.

This rearrangement joins TRBV19 to TRBJ2-6, with 9 bases aligning to TRBD1. The CDR3 has 17 residues. Losses at the gene ends were 5 bases for V and 3 bases for J; bases not matched to a gene: 8. The germline V gene has CDR1 LNHDA and CDR2 SQIVND (reference sequence). CDR3 protein: CASSRDRAWIGANVLTF. Here the CDR3 DNA reads TGTGCCAGTAGTCGGGACAGGGCGTGGATTGGGGCCAACGTCCTGACTTTC.

The J gene is TRBJ1-6, the V gene TRBV5-8, with a weak D call TRBD1 (6 bases). There are 13 residues in the CDR3. Per germline, CDR1 SGHTS and CDR2 YDEGEE. Trimming removed 5 bases from V and 3 bases from J, with 6 bases in between. CDR3 coding DNA: TGTGCCAGCAGGGACAGCTATAATTCACCCCTCCACTTT. Encoded protein: CASRDSYNSPLHF.

CDR3 region: CASSLGESSGNTIYF. For the CDR3, the DNA is TGTGCCAGCAGCCTAGGGGAGAGCTCTGGAAACACCATATATTTT. The rearrangement joins TRBV11-3 to TRBJ1-3, with D tentatively TRBD1 (5 bases). V was shortened by 5 bases and J by 0 bases, with 11 bases between the two germline ends. The length of the CDR3 is 15 residues. Germline CDR1 is SGHNT and CDR2 is YENEEA.

This chain connects TRBV16 to TRBJ2-7; D gene uncertain. V gave up 2 bases and J gave up 1 base, with 6 bases separating them. The CDR3 sequence is 13 residues long. CDR1 is KGHSY, CDR2 FQNENV, per germline. The CDR3 region has the DNA TGTGCCAGCAGCCAAGTGGGTTCCTACGAGCAGTACTTC. Encoded protein: CASSQVGSYEQYF.

This chain joins TRBV5-6 and TRBJ1-2; 10 bases are shared with TRBD1. This CDR3 is 14 amino acids long. Looked up from germline, CDR1 is SGHDT and CDR2 is YYEEEE. V lost 7 bases, J lost 3 bases, and 6 bases stayed unmatched. CDR3 DNA: TGTGCCAGCCGTAGGACAGGGGGTGACTATGGCTACACCTTC. Protein product: CASRRTGGDYGYTF.

The chain has TRBV7-2 and TRBJ2-2; a possible D gene is TRBD1 (6 bases). Per the germline V gene, CDR1 is SGHTA and CDR2 is FQGNSA. The CDR3 totals 15 residues. Deletions cut 4 bases from V and 5 bases from J, with 14 bases between. CDR3 region: CASSSRGGRTGELFF. The CDR3, as DNA: TGTGCCAGCAGCTCCCGAGGGGGTCGTACCGGGGAGCTGTTTTTT.

The CDR3 protein is CASSKQGAETQYF. In nucleotides, the CDR3 is TGTGCCAGTAGCAAACAGGGGGCAGAGACCCAGTACTTC. The rearrangement joins TRBV19 to TRBJ2-5; 9 bases line up with TRBD1. The CDR3 sequence is 13 residues long. Unmatched junction bases numbered 3, after V lost 6 bases and J lost 4 bases. Germline CDR1 LNHDA, CDR2 SQIVND (reference sequence).

This chain links TRBV18 with TRBJ2-3; TRBD2 agrees at 7 bases. The germline CDR1 and CDR2 sequences are KGHSH and LQKENI. V dropped 2 bases and J dropped 2; count of bases not matched to a gene: 7. CDR3 length equals 16 residues. Written as DNA, the CDR3 is TGTGCCAGCTCACCAGAGACGGGAGGAACCACAGATACGCAGTATTTT. This codes for CASSPETGGTTDTQYF.

The V call is TRBV11-3, the J call TRBJ2-1; the match to TRBD2 covers 14 bases. The J segment lost 9 bases and the V segment lost 1 base, leaving 5 bases of the junction unmatched. Germline CDR1 SGHNT, CDR2 YENEEA. The CDR3 has 16 residues. This chain's CDR3 is CASSLVGTSGSGEQFF. CDR3 sequence (DNA): TGTGCCAGCAGCTTAGTAGGGACTAGCGGGAGTGGTGAGCAGTTCTTC.

The genes are TRBV6-4 and TRBJ2-1; 9 bases are a match to TRBD2. Per the germline V gene, CDR1 is MRHNA and CDR2 is SNTAGT. This CDR3 region has 19 residues. V dropped 4 bases and J dropped 1; count of bases not matched to a gene: 14. CDR3: CASSASSGTSRFSYNEQFF. For the CDR3, the DNA is TGTGCCAGCAGTGCGTCCTCCGGGACTAGCAGATTTTCCTACAATGAGCAGTTCTTC.

The chain couples TRBV7-2 to TRBJ1-1, with 9 bases fitting TRBD1. Germline V gives CDR1 SGHTA, CDR2 FQGNSA. V dropped 4 bases and J dropped 1; count of bases not matched to a gene: 1. This CDR3 is built from 14 residues. The CDR3 here is CASSYRGPNTEAFF. CDR3 bases: TGTGCCAGCAGCTACAGGGGGCCGAACACTGAAGCTTTCTTT.

This clone was seen a few times. The rearrangement links TRBV15 to TRBJ2-1, with 11 bases lining up with TRBD2. From germline, CDR1 is LNHNV and CDR2 YYDKDF (reference sequence). CDR3 size: 15 residues. J gave up 9 bases and V 2 bases, and 6 bases lay outside the gene matches. The CDR3: CATSRPLAGVSEQFF. The CDR3 DNA reads TGTGCCACCAGCAGACCACTAGCGGGAGTAAGTGAGCAGTTCTTC.

J is TRBJ1-5 and V is TRBV6-1; 8 bases align to TRBD1. The ends lost 4 bases at V and 5 bases at J; junction bases unmatched: 7. The CDR3 spans 15 residues. From germline, CDR1 is MNHNS and CDR2 SASEGT. CDR3 in amino acids: CASSVQDRADQPQHF. The DNA of the CDR3 is TGTGCCAGCAGTGTTCAGGACAGGGCGGATCAGCCCCAGCATTTT.

The chain uses TRBV7-2 and TRBJ2-7; 8 bases map to TRBD2. From germline, CDR1 is SGHTA and CDR2 FQGNSA. The CDR3 covers 15 residues. The junction had 11 bases not matched to a gene; V was cut back by 4 bases and J by 6 bases. CDR3: CASSSERGGPAEQYF. In nucleotides, the CDR3 is TGTGCCAGCAGCTCAGAACGGGGGGGGCCGGCCGAGCAGTACTTC.

V usage is TRBV11-1 and J usage is TRBJ2-7; 8 positions match TRBD2. Losses at the gene ends were 1 base for V and 3 bases for J; bases not matched to a gene: 8. Germline V gene lookup returns CDR1 SGHAT and CDR2 FQDESV (reference sequence). The length of the CDR3 is 16 residues. The CDR3 here is CASSLGRSSGYYEQYF. The CDR3 coding sequence is TGTGCCAGCAGCTTAGGTCGGTCTAGCGGGTACTACGAGCAGTACTTC.

The CDR3 sequence: CASSLGQNTGELFF. The CDR3 DNA sequence: TGTGCCAGCAGCTTAGGGCAGAACACCGGGGAGCTGTTTTTT. The rearrangement uses TRBV7-2 and TRBJ2-2; D call uncertain. The V and J ends lost 1 base and 1 base respectively, with 4 bases between them. CDR1 is SGHTA and CDR2 is FQGNSA in the germline V gene. The CDR3 is 14 amino acids.